The entry below describes one TCR beta chain. Antigen: not known. There are 14 residues in the CDR3. V shed 6 bases and J 6 bases; nucleotides not matched to a gene: 7. Germline lookup yields CDR1 SNHLY and CDR2 FYNNEI. Measured with immunoSEQ multiplex PCR; TCRdb has only the in-frame clones, and not every one. Here the sample spans around 510,000 clones, about 96% being singletons. The data originate from a study of shared clonotypes between healthy human individuals. Study results and limitations: The study generally estimated greater richness for naive than memory subsets. Naive CD4 clonotype sharing across several donors was approximately 5%.

The sample was naive CD4+ T cells sorted from blood. The subset was: CD45RA+ positively selected. The source is a woman aged 30 to 39 in good health. V gene TRBV2 combines with J gene TRBJ2-1, with 8 bases fitting TRBD1. The CDR3 reads CASRARTGPNEQFF. DNA for the CDR3: TGTGCCAGCAGGGCTAGGACAGGGCCCAATGAGCAGTTCTTC.